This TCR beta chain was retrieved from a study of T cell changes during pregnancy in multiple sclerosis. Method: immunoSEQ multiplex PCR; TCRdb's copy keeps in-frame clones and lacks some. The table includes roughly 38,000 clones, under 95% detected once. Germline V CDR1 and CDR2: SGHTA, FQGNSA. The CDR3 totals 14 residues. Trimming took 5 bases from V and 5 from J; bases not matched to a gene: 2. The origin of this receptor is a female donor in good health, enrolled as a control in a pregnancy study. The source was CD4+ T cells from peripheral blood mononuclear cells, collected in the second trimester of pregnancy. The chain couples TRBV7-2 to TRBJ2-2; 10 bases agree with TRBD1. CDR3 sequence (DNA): TGTGCCAGCAGCGTGGGACAGGGGACCGGGGAGCTGTTTTTT. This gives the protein CASSVGQGTGELFF. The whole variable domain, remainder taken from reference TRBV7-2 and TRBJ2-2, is GAGVSQSPSNKVTEKGKDVELRCDPISGHTALYWYRQSLGQGLEFLIYFQGNSAPDKSGLPSDRFSAERTGGSVSTLTIQRTQQEDSAVYLCASSVGQGTGELFFGEGSRLTVL.